The entry below describes one TCR beta chain. This clone was seen once. This receptor's antigen is unknown. Base qualities are not provided; no much larger clone lies one nucleotide away. The data derive from a study of sequential checkpoint blockade in melanoma (dated by TCRdb to between 2017 and 2020). About the investigation overall: Patients were assigned by 1:1 randomization to either first-line nivolumab followed by ipilimumab (arm A) or ipilimumab followed by nivolumab (arm B). Maintenance nivolumab was given following each of the two trial sequences. The study at large found these results: The model for predicting response that combines TCR metrics with mutation burden needs to be validated in larger, independent patient cohorts.

The immunoSEQ Assay was used to immunosequence TCRbeta CDR3 regions from genomic DNA. Before high-throughput sequencing, the genomic DNA was amplified using bias-controlled multiplex PCR. From the authors' description of their analysis: To quantify the absolute abundance of each unique TCRbeta CDR3 region, the sequences were collapsed and filtered. Clonality, defined as 1 minus Pielou's evenness, was calculated using only productive rearrangements. A previously published method was used to identify clones whose frequencies were significantly greater in on-treatment samples than in baseline samples. The table was pulled from immuneACCESS by TCRdb, which kept in-frame rearrangements only. Such tables lose some clones; where checked, under half of the loss comes from unresolved V genes, and the rest has no known cause. The D gene and trimming were derived from the DNA, and the V and J assignments and clone size from that table. The sample data list fewer than 7,000 clones, and 50% to 75% of these were observed just once. The top ten clones comprise around 44% of the sample.

Trimming removed 2 bases from V and 5 bases from J; the gene matches leave 6 bases unexplained. The germline V gene (reference sequence) gives CDR1 as SGHNT and CDR2 as YYREEE. Inclusive of the bounding cysteine and phenylalanine, the CDR3 is 14 residues long. Solely the CDR3 DNA is kept, with 42 bases framed from the first base. The treatment or condition label here, explained by the study, means: randomized to nivolumab then ipilimumab (arm A) or the reverse (arm B). None of the patients in the trial had previously been given DNA-damaging chemotherapy. A FACS Aria II flow cytometer was used to sort live CD3+CD8+ cells that were negative for CD19 and CD56 from thawed PBMCs. Samples came from patients with melanoma in CheckMate 064, a randomized, open-label phase II trial of sequential checkpoint blockade. Peripheral blood mononuclear cells were obtained through leukapheresis, purified using Ficoll-Paque, and frozen in human serum containing approximately 9.1% DMSO. Immediately after sorting, the purity of the sorted blood CD3+CD8+ cells was confirmed to be >95%, and DNA was then extracted.

The chain couples TRBV5-4 to TRBJ2-5; TRBD1 aligns with 7 central bases. The sample consisted of CD8+ T cells sorted from blood (inferred from file names), taken from a patient given nivolumab and ipilimumab in sequence. The TCR originated in a human donor with melanoma. The CDR3 reads as follows: CASSFNRGYETQYF. The nucleotide sequence is given as TGTGCCAGCAGCTTCAACAGGGGTTATGAGACCCAGTACTTC.